This is a list of T cell receptor beta chains from one sample in a study of T cells in Graves' hyperthyroidism and ophthalmopathy. TCRdb ran MiXCR on the multiplex PCR reads and lists one entry per CDR3 protein. Among about 740,000 distinct CDR3 sequences listed, 11% to 15% were seen once. The sequencing sample was made of blood. The receptors here all came from a woman aged 18 to 35 with Graves' hyperthyroidism. Both conserved end residues are trimmed from each CDR3.

v_gene | CDR3aa
TRBV11-2 | ASSDTREFWTDTQY
TRBV12-3/TRBV12-4 | ASSLQGLGYGYT
TRBV13 | ASSLGPDEQY
TRBV19 | ASSMGADSYEQY
TRBV7-9 | ASSSTGAAEQY
TRBV24-1 | ATGWGINQETQY
TRBV12-3/TRBV12-4 | ASSFGGRVDEQY
TRBV14 | ASSQPGWQY
TRBV20-1 | SASFVGSYSTDTQY
TRBV11-2 | ASSSPLGEAEQF
TRBV30 | ACRDRVNQPQH
TRBV2 | ATSVASGNYYEQY
TRBV25-1 | ASTNPGGGTEAF
TRBV6-5 | ASSYGADSYNEQF
TRBV7-2 | ASSTGTFGEAF
TRBV12-3/TRBV12-4 | ASTFAGGEQY
TRBV3-1 | ASSRTSAYEQY
TRBV5-1 | ASSLDGSTDTQY
TRBV6-4 | ASSATGGSGTEAF
TRBV7-9 | ASSPGSALH
TRBV4-1 | ASSQGAIGVGQETQY
TRBV11-2 | ASSINSGTGLSEYEKLF
TRBV19 | ASRGGIPGQVNQPQH
TRBV20-1 | SQRGQGRMDEQF
TRBV6-2/TRBV6-3 | ASSLATSGRMNEQY
TRBV5-1 | ASSQGAGWVYEQY
TRBV4-1 | ASSQWAGVRNEQF
TRBV20-1 | SAPSSAIETQY
TRBV5-4 | ASSPNSGGMEDTQY
TRBV13 | ASSSRRNNYGYT
TRBV6-1 | ASSEPRLAGESGELF
TRBV7-6 | ASSLSHSNEQF
TRBV12-3/TRBV12-4 | ASRYSGTGVRYGYT
TRBV19 | ASSPVMATNQPQH
TRBV12-3/TRBV12-4 | ASSSGVGTYEQY
TRBV7-9 | ASSPQSGYGQY
TRBV7-2 | ASSSSGRAYTGELF
TRBV11-3 | ASSFGRGTGELF
TRBV5-8 | ASRRLQGSSYNEQF
TRBV10-2 | ASSDWGLGETQY
TRBV19 | ASSMGPGGANEQF
TRBV20-1 | SARPGEYTGELF
TRBV6-6 | ASSYRTSGNQETQY